Listed here are 26 T cell receptor beta chains from one sample, sequenced in a study of T cell repertoires in cytomegalovirus infection. TCRdb analysed the reads with MiXCR anew, one entry per CDR3 protein. This sample yields almost 500,000 distinct CDR3 sequences, of which about 10% are seen a single time; roughly 10% belongs to the top ten. Sample: PBMCs. The receptors were gathered from a human donor in good health (CMV status not recorded). Some clones in this sample may be carry-over from other donors' samples.

The V call is TRBV5-4, the J call TRBJ1-4, with 12 bases matching TRBD1. Germline V gives CDR1 SGHNT, CDR2 YYREEE (reference sequence). V was clipped by 2 bases and J by 4 bases; unmatched bases: 6. The CDR3 runs 17 residues. CDR3 protein: CASSLLGQGAGNEKLFF. The CDR3, as DNA: TGTGCCAGCAGCTTATTGGGACAGGGGGCTGGTAATGAAAAACTGTTTTTT.

This clonotype has a count of ten or more. This sequence joins TRBV11-2 and TRBJ1-6; no definite D call. The CDR3 has 17 residues. The V end lost 0 bases, the J end lost 7 bases, and 16 bases lay between the germline ends. Germline lookup yields CDR1 SGHAT and CDR2 FQNNGV. The CDR3 sequence is CASSLDGRARRNSPLHF. The CDR3 coding sequence is TGTGCCAGCAGCTTAGATGGAAGGGCACGGAGGAATTCACCCCTCCACTTT.

This clonotype has a handful of counts. The V and J genes are TRBV9 and TRBJ1-1; 7 bases fit TRBD1. Germline assignment: CDR1 SGDLS and CDR2 YYNGEE. The CDR3 runs to 18 residues. Unmatched junction bases numbered 22, after V lost 4 bases and J lost 7 bases. The CDR3: CASSMSPGQRAVPIEAFF. For the CDR3, the DNA is TGTGCCAGCAGCATGTCCCCGGGACAGAGGGCTGTGCCTATTGAAGCTTTCTTT.

The table lists this clonotype with many counts. This chain joins TRBV6-5 and TRBJ2-1; D remains unclear. With 1 base removed from V and 7 bases from J, the gap between germline ends came to 14 bases. The CDR3 extends over 15 amino acids. Per germline, CDR1 MNHEY and CDR2 SVGAGI. The chain's CDR3 is CASSYWAATGNEQFF. The CDR3 region has the DNA TGTGCCAGCAGTTACTGGGCGGCAACGGGTAATGAGCAGTTCTTC.

The chain links TRBV4-1 to TRBJ2-2; D not certain. The V gene lost 0 bases and the J gene lost 1 base, with 9 bases spanning the gap. Germline V gene sequence: CDR1 MGHRA, CDR2 YSYEKL. The CDR3 is 16 residues long. The CDR3 region is CASSQEKGLNTGELFF. The CDR3 DNA reads TGCGCCAGCAGCCAAGAGAAGGGATTGAACACCGGGGAGCTGTTTTTT.

This clonotype was picked up a small number of times. V gene TRBV2 combines with J gene TRBJ2-1; 7 bases are shared with TRBD2. This CDR3 has 18 amino acids. The junction had 15 bases not matched to a gene; V was cut back by 2 bases and J by 5 bases. The germline gives CDR1 SNHLY, CDR2 FYNNEI. The DNA for the CDR3 is TGTGCCAGCAGTGAAATTTCAGGGAGGGAACCAATGAACAATGAGCAGTTCTTC. Protein: CASSEISGREPMNNEQFF.

This clonotype was seen many times. J is TRBJ1-4 and V is TRBV12-5; 7 bases align to TRBD1. The junction had 4 bases not matched to a gene; V was cut back by 6 bases and J by 0 bases. The CDR3 has 15 amino acids. Germline V gives CDR1 LGHNT, CDR2 FRNRAP. CDR3 sequence: CASGPDRATNEKLFF. CDR3 bases: TGTGCTAGTGGCCCCGACAGGGCAACTAATGAAAAACTGTTTTTT.

In this sample, this clonotype turned up many times. V is TRBV12-3 or TRBV12-4 and J is TRBJ2-1; perhaps TRBD1 as D (5 bases). CDR3 length: 16 amino acids. V dropped 1 base and J dropped 3 bases, with 13 bases sitting between them. The CDR3 is CASSLDSWQGYNEQFF. In DNA form, the CDR3 reads TGTGCCAGCAGTTTAGACTCTTGGCAGGGCTACAATGAGCAGTTCTTC.

This clonotype was seen ten or more times. The chain recombines TRBV27 with TRBJ1-1; D is possibly TRBD1 (5 bases). Trimming cost V 6 bases and J 5 bases, with 16 bases left between them. Germline lookup yields CDR1 MNHEY and CDR2 SMNVEV (reference sequence). CDR3 length: 14 amino acids. Written as DNA, the CDR3 is TGTGCCAGCAGGAAAACGGGGGGAAGGACTGAAGCTTTCTTT. This codes for CASRKTGGRTEAFF.

This clonotype was counted ten times or more. J is TRBJ2-3 and V is TRBV24-1; TRBD1 is a possible D gene (5 bases). V lost 3 bases to trimming and J lost 0 bases, with 12 bases between them. Germline V gene sequence: CDR1 KGHDR, CDR2 SFDVKD. The CDR3 is 16 residues long. The CDR3 reads CATSDPRTPSTDTQYF. Written as DNA, the CDR3 is TGTGCCACCAGTGATCCTAGGACACCAAGCACAGATACGCAGTATTTT.

Ten or more counts support this clonotype. This chain connects TRBV7-3 to TRBJ2-2, with 9 positions matching TRBD2. With 5 bases clipped from V and 4 bases from J, the junction kept 5 bases outside the gene matches. Looked up from germline, CDR1 is SGHTA and CDR2 is FQGTGA. This CDR3 has 15 amino acids. Here the CDR3 reads CASSHGTSRTGELFF. CDR3 nucleotides: TGTGCCAGCAGCCACGGGACTAGCCGCACCGGGGAGCTGTTTTTT.

The chain is built from TRBV7-9 and TRBJ2-4; either TRBD1 or TRBD2 may fit D (5 bases each). The CDR3 covers 16 residues. The germline V gene has CDR1 SEHNR and CDR2 FQNEAQ (reference sequence). Trimming cost V 2 bases and J 9 bases, with 20 bases left between them. The CDR3 DNA reads TGTGCCAGCAGCTTAAGGCAGGGAGAGTTTAATTCCATTCAGTACTTC. It specifies CASSLRQGEFNSIQYF.

This clonotype was seen repeatedly, ten times or more. The chain employs TRBV10-3 and TRBJ1-1, with 7 bases that match TRBD1. The CDR3 has 15 amino acids. V was pared by 0 bases and J by 0 bases, with 1 base of the junction left unmatched. The germline CDR1 and CDR2 sequences are ENHRY and SYGVKD. The CDR3: CAISESTGLNTEAFF. CDR3 nucleotide sequence: TGTGCCATCAGTGAGTCGACAGGGCTGAACACTGAAGCTTTCTTT.

The rearrangement links TRBV20-1 to TRBJ1-2; 8 positions match TRBD1. Losses at the gene ends were 5 bases for V and 8 bases for J; bases not matched to a gene: 10. The CDR3 spans 13 residues. CDR1 and CDR2 (germline): DFQATT, SNEGSKA (reference sequence). CDR3 protein: CSAPPGQVPGYTF. CDR3 nucleotides: TGCAGTGCTCCCCCGGGACAGGTTCCCGGCTACACCTTC.

Turning to this clonotype: Possible read error: a much larger clone is one base away. This chain links TRBV12-3 or TRBV12-4 with TRBJ2-7, with D tentatively TRBD1 or TRBD2 (5 bases each). The CDR3 covers 13 residues. DNA of the CDR3: TGTGCCAGCAGTTTAGGAGGGGTCTACGAGCAGTGCTTC. This codes for CASSLGGVYEQCF.

In its sample, this clonotype was seen many times. This chain connects TRBV12-5 to TRBJ2-3, with D unclear. The germline V and J ends were trimmed by 4 bases and 14 bases, with 19 bases remaining between them. Germline CDR1 reads LGHNT; CDR2 reads FRNRAP. This CDR3 region has 13 residues. The CDR3 sequence: CASGSTDGLPGYF. CDR3 sequence (DNA): TGTGCTAGTGGTTCAACGGACGGCCTACCCGGGTATTTT.

This clonotype showed up just a few times. This chain links TRBV18 with TRBJ1-2; 7 nucleotides match TRBD1. Germline V gene data show CDR1 as KGHSH and CDR2 as LQKENI. J was trimmed by 3 bases and V by 3 bases; bases with no gene match: 7. The CDR3 is made up of 15 amino acids. CDR3 nucleotide sequence: TGTGCCAGCTCACCTTTTGACAGGGCCGACTATGGCTACACCTTC. Amino acids: CASSPFDRADYGYTF. Filled out from reference TRBV18 and TRBJ1-2, the complete variable domain reads NAGVMQNPRHLVRRRGQEARLRCSPMKGHSHVYWYRQLPEEGLKFMVYLQKENIIDESGMPKERFSAEFPKEGPSILRIQQVVRGDSAAYFCASSPFDRADYGYTFGSGTRLTVV.

At least ten counts were recorded for this clonotype. The V and J genes are TRBV5-6 and TRBJ2-5, with 7 bases matching TRBD1. This CDR3 is 14 amino acids long. Unmatched junction bases numbered 5, after V lost 5 bases and J lost 1 base. CDR1 and CDR2 from the germline V gene are SGHDT and YYEEEE. The CDR3, as DNA: TGTGCCAGCAGTTGGGGGACAGCCCAAGAGACCCAGTACTTC. As protein: CASSWGTAQETQYF.

This clonotype appeared a few times. The rearrangement uses TRBV6-2 or TRBV6-3 and TRBJ2-1; 11 positions agree with TRBD2. V lost 0 bases to trimming and J lost 5 bases; unmatched junction nucleotides: 3. The CDR3 spans 16 residues. The germline CDR1 and CDR2 sequences are MNHEY and SVGEGT. The CDR3 sequence is CASSYSTSGNDNEQFF. The CDR3 DNA reads TGTGCCAGCAGTTACTCGACTAGCGGGAATGACAATGAGCAGTTCTTC.

In this sample, this clonotype turned up a few times. This chain uses TRBV4-1 with TRBJ2-2, with TRBD2 matching over 7 bases. J gave up 7 bases and V 1 base, and 9 bases lay outside the gene matches. The CDR3 is 16 residues long. Germline loops: CDR1 MGHRA, CDR2 YSYEKL. This CDR3 is CASSQGRDYLHGELFF. The CDR3 DNA follows: TGCGCCAGCAGCCAAGGCCGGGACTACCTACACGGGGAGCTGTTTTTT.

In its sample, this clonotype was seen many times. The V and J genes are TRBV4-1 and TRBJ2-7; TRBD2 is a possible D gene (5 bases). V lost 1 base to trimming and J lost 3 bases, with 13 bases between them. CDR1 is MGHRA, CDR2 YSYEKL, per germline. The CDR3 length is 15 residues. The CDR3 here is CASSQVSLGDYEQYF. CDR3 in DNA: TGCGCCAGCAGCCAAGTGTCACTGGGAGACTACGAGCAGTACTTC.

This clonotype occurred a few times. Without the conserved terminal phenylalanine or tryptophan, this CDR3 likely stems from a read error. Because the CDR3's place on the DNA is in doubt, the DNA is left out and the CDR3 is given as listed by TCRdb. The chain employs TRBV10-1 and TRBJ2-7; TRBD1 is the table's D call, not checked against the DNA. The germline CDR1 and CDR2 sequences are WNHNN and SYGVQD (reference sequence). The CDR3 totals 10 residues, both ends included. This chain's CDR3 is CASNFRDISL.

Ten or more counts support this clonotype. The chain employs TRBV28 and TRBJ2-7; D is possibly TRBD1 or TRBD2 (5 bases each). Deletions cut 6 bases from V and 0 bases from J, with 12 bases between. Germline lookup yields CDR1 MDHEN and CDR2 SYDVKM. This CDR3 comprises 14 residues. The CDR3 here is CASRGDGNSYEQYF. The CDR3, as DNA: TGTGCCAGCAGAGGGGACGGGAACTCCTACGAGCAGTACTTC.

This clonotype was counted ten times or more. The chain links TRBV7-2 to TRBJ2-2; 14 bases align to TRBD2. The germline V gene encodes CDR1 SGHTA and CDR2 FQGNSA. After removal of 5 bases from V and 0 bases from J, the junction contained 2 bases not matched to a gene. The CDR3 is made up of 17 amino acids. CDR3 sequence: CASSLGLAGANTGELFF. CDR3 in DNA: TGTGCCAGCAGCCTGGGACTAGCGGGGGCGAACACCGGGGAGCTGTTTTTT.

Ten or more counts support this clonotype. The chain carries TRBV6-4 and TRBJ2-2, with a tentative D call TRBD2 (6 bases). The CDR3 totals 17 residues. V dropped 0 bases and J dropped 4 bases, with 15 bases sitting between them. Germline lookup yields CDR1 MRHNA and CDR2 SNTAGT. CDR3 loop: CASSDSLAMGGTGELFF. DNA of the CDR3: TGTGCCAGCAGTGACTCACTAGCAATGGGTGGCACCGGGGAGCTGTTTTTT.

The rearrangement uses TRBV9 and TRBJ1-2; D might be TRBD1 (6 bases). This CDR3 has 13 amino acids. The V and J ends lost 3 bases and 4 bases respectively, with 10 bases between them. Germline V gives CDR1 SGDLS, CDR2 YYNGEE. CDR3 protein: CASSATGTYGYTF. In DNA form, the CDR3 reads TGTGCCAGCAGCGCCACAGGGACCTATGGCTACACCTTC.